A selection of T cell receptor beta chains follows, all from one sample in a study of response to subunit inactivated influenza vaccine. A single record per CDR3 protein comes from TCRdb applying MiXCR to the RT-PCR reads. Of 600,000 to 850,000 distinct CDR3 sequences in the sample, approximately 14% were seen once. Source: PBMCs from blood, taken approximately 15 days before vaccination. The receptor source for this set is a man between 45 and 60 years old who received an inactivated influenza vaccine. The CDR3 runs from the conserved cysteine through the conserved F or W. The order of the fields is clone size, V gene, J gene, D gene, CDR3 length, CDR3 protein, CDR3 DNA. The D gene is left open where the match is weak. The size entry is marked missing in some rows and otherwise reads once, few, many or a size class.

few	TRBV4-1	TRBJ2-5	.	14	CASSPYINQETQYF	TGCGCCAGCAGCCCGTACATAAACCAAGAGACCCAGTACTTC
.	TRBV21-1	TRBJ2-3	.	16	CASSNPGLAGTDTQYF	TGTGCCAGCAGCAATCCGGGACTAGCAGGCACAGATACGCAGTATTTT
.	TRBV13	TRBJ1-1	TRBD1	14	CASKDRAQNTEAFF	TGTGCCAGCAAGGACAGGGCCCAGAACACTGAAGCTTTCTTT
many	TRBV29-1	TRBJ2-1	.	15	CSVEAAGEVYNEQFF	TGCAGCGTTGAAGCAGCCGGAGAGGTTTACAATGAGCAGTTCTTC
few	TRBV29-1	TRBJ1-2	.	12	CSAIRGSYGYTF	TGCAGCGCCATTCGGGGTTCCTATGGCTACACCTTC
.	TRBV5-1	TRBJ1-2	.	16	CASSVVSGGPNYGYTF	TGCGCCAGCAGCGTTGTTTCGGGAGGCCCAAACTATGGCTACACCTTC
few	TRBV9	TRBJ2-1	TRBD2	16	CASREVASGGDNEQFF	TGTGCCAGCAGGGAGGTGGCTAGCGGGGGAGACAATGAGCAGTTCTTC
few	TRBV27	TRBJ2-1	TRBD2	16	CASGYLTSGLYNEQFF	TGTGCCAGCGGATACCTGACTAGCGGGTTGTACAATGAGCAGTTCTTC
.	TRBV5-1	TRBJ2-5	TRBD1	14	CASRLTGGQETQYF	TGCGCCAGCAGATTGACAGGGGGACAAGAGACCCAGTACTTC
.	TRBV11-2	TRBJ2-1	.	14	CASSLGSGGGEQFF	TGTGCCAGCAGCTTAGGATCGGGGGGCGGTGAGCAGTTCTTC